This T cell receptor beta chain appears in the sequencing data of a study of CXCR3 chemokines and chemotherapy response in bladder cancer. V was pared by 5 bases and J by 5 bases, with 10 bases of the junction left unmatched. Germline loops: CDR1 SNHLY, CDR2 FYNNEI. The CDR3 covers 15 residues. TCRdb passed the PCR reads through MiXCR, listing each CDR3 protein once. The sample gives about 13,000 distinct CDR3 sequences, 12% of which show up once; roughly a quarter is in the top ten. The J gene is TRBJ1-2, the V gene TRBV2; 8 nucleotides agree with TRBD1. Sampling was performed from a patient whose treatment included neoadjuvant chemotherapy. The TCR sequence derives from a human donor with bladder cancer that did not respond to neoadjuvant chemotherapy. The CDR3 sequence is CASSSDRAALYGYTF. The CDR3 bases are TGTGCCAGCAGTTCGGACAGGGCAGCATTATATGGCTACACCTTC.